This T cell receptor (beta chain) was obtained from a study of cytomegalovirus exposure and HLA in healthy donors. CDR1 MNHEY and CDR2 SMNVEV come from the germline V gene (reference sequence). V gave up 6 bases and J gave up 3 bases; unmatched junction bases: 8. The length of the CDR3 is 15 residues. This clone was detected only a few times. Use of 60 Vbeta and 13 Jbeta primers characterized the PCR. Libraries were prepared by immunoSEQ multiplex PCR; TCRdb keeps only in-frame clonotypes and omits some of them. The table has some 76,000 clones, around two thirds seen once. Nominal health characterized the donors when sampled, though unrecorded immune exposures were likely.

The TCR comes from a man aged 60-69 years in good health and CMV-seropositive. The J gene is TRBJ2-1, the V gene TRBV27, with 7 bases identical to TRBD2. The sequenced sample consisted of PBMCs. The CDR3 region has the DNA TGTGCCAGCAGCCCCGGGGGGAAAAACTACAATGAGCAGTTCTTC. It translates to CASSPGGKNYNEQFF.